The present TCR beta chain was sequenced within a study of tissue T cells after allogeneic stem cell transplantation. The CDR3 covers 14 residues. With 7 bases clipped from V and 4 bases from J, the junction kept 8 bases outside the gene matches. Germline CDR1 and CDR2: KGHPV and FQNQEV (reference sequence). Concerning this clone: Its specificity is unknown. Gene names and germline refer to mouse. Coverage ceases 1 residue before the CDR3 finishes, and the germline J gene fills in the end.

Survey-depth TCRbeta CDR3 sequencing reported V/J genes and productive frequencies. TCRdb's copy holds only in-frame clones and misses some; the assay was immunoSEQ multiplex PCR. The data contain about 3,700 clones, 40% to 55% of them singletons. This sample's time point: mouse harvest day 14 after allogeneic transplant. Each mouse received 10^7 T-cell-depleted marrow cells plus 10^6 splenic CD5+ T cells by tail vein. Mice had MHC-mismatched B6 into BALB/c GVHD, sampled day 7 or 14. Study-wide points: Motif-based clustering found tissue-specific repertoire signatures shared across patients, though few clones were shared. Sampling depth was limited, and the cohort was small and clinically varied.

The TCR sequence derives from a female BALB/c mouse given C57BL/6 T cells with graft-versus-host disease after an allogeneic hematopoietic cell transplant. The sample consisted of gut tissue. The chain joins TRBV26 to TRBJ1-2; TRBD1 aligns across 8 bases. Partial CDR3 DNA: TGTGCCAGCAATCTTCAGGGGGCCGGCTCCGACTACACC. Amino acids: CASNLQGAGSDYT. The complete CDR3 reads CASNLQGAGSDYTF.